The source of this T cell receptor beta chain is a study of T cells after yellow fever vaccination. Study as a whole: Where fractions had low cell numbers, libraries were prepared from them with the SMART-Seq v4 Ultra Low Input RNA kit.

Whole-study findings and limits: A secondary response was less intense yet reached its peak sooner, at day 5 versus 15. Once the booster was given, most primary-vaccination clones reappeared, at around 95% for CD4 and 88% for CD8.

The study made its TCR cDNA through 5'RACE template switching. That step introduced a universal primer site along with UMIs. Using its own MiXCR run on the 5' RACE reads, TCRdb lists one record per CDR3 protein. The sample shows some 340,000 distinct CDR3 sequences, roughly 4.3% of them seen only once. On this clonotype: What it binds is unknown.

From germline, CDR1 is SGDLS and CDR2 YYNGEE. The CDR3 has 14 amino acids. The germline V and J ends were trimmed by 0 bases and 2 bases, with 8 bases remaining between them. This specimen was PBMCs, taken 5 days after the yellow fever booster vaccination. The clonotype originates from a man younger than 35 who received the YFV17D yellow fever vaccine. The rearrangement uses TRBV9 and TRBJ1-2; D is perhaps TRBD1 (5 bases). This CDR3 is CASSVDPGNYGYTF. DNA of the CDR3: TGTGCCAGCAGCGTAGATCCAGGGAACTATGGCTACACCTTC.